Below, 2 T cell receptor beta chains from the same sample are listed, as sequenced in a study of Ad26.COV2.S vaccination and SARS-CoV-2 variants. Clones were read by immunoSEQ multiplex PCR, and TCRdb kept only the in-frame ones, dropping some. The sample contains about 350,000 clones, around 92% of which appear only once. Material: peripheral blood, obtained after recovery from COVID-19. These receptors were taken from a human donor who had recovered from COVID-19.

This chain joins TRBV12-5 and TRBJ1-2; TRBD1 might be the D (6 bases). CDR3 length equals 16 residues. V dropped 6 bases and J dropped 0 bases, with 17 bases sitting between them. The germline gives CDR1 LGHNT, CDR2 FRNRAP. The CDR3 loop reads CASGNPGTLSNYGYTF. DNA for the CDR3: TGTGCTAGTGGGAATCCCGGGACACTATCTAACTATGGCTACACCTTC. The whole variable domain, remainder taken from reference TRBV12-5 and TRBJ1-2, is DARVTQTPRHKVTEMGQEVTMRCQPILGHNTVFWYRQTMMQGLELLAYFRNRAPLDDSGMPKDRFSAEMPDATLATLKIQPSEPRDSAVYFCASGNPGTLSNYGYTFGSGTRLTVV.

This clone was seen just once. The genes are TRBV11-3 and TRBJ2-7; D ambiguous. Per germline, CDR1 SGHNT and CDR2 YENEEA. The V gene lost 0 bases and the J gene lost 6 bases, with 9 bases spanning the gap. This CDR3 region has 13 residues. The CDR3 reads CASSLDWVSEQYF. The CDR3, as DNA: TGTGCCAGCAGCTTAGATTGGGTTAGCGAGCAGTACTTC.